Presented here are 29 T cell receptor beta chains from one specimen sequenced in a study of blood T cell repertoires in COVID-19 (dated by TCRdb to about 2020). Library preparation used the immunoSEQ multiplex PCR assay. The table was pulled from immuneACCESS by TCRdb, which kept in-frame rearrangements only. Such tables lose some clones; where checked, under half of the loss comes from unresolved V genes, and the rest has no known cause. The sample includes 100,000 or so clones, with around 87% observed a single time. The leading ten clones occupy about 34% of the sample. Sample: peripheral blood. These receptors all stem from a woman aged 80 or over with acute or convalescent COVID-19.

The chain is built from TRBV3-1 (or the pseudogene TRBV3-2) and TRBJ1-4; 7 bases map to TRBD1. Germline trimming cut 4 bases from V and 5 bases from J; bases unmatched to any gene: 4. The CDR3 loop spans 14 amino acids. The germline gives CDR1 LGHDT, CDR2 YNNKEL (reference sequence). DNA of the CDR3: TGTGCCAGCAGCCGGGCAGGGGGAAATGAAAAACTGTTTTTT. Amino acids: CASSRAGGNEKLFF.

The chain is built from TRBV7-9 and TRBJ2-7; TRBD2 matches at 11 bases. The CDR3 contains 15 residues. Germline V lookup: CDR1 SEHNR, CDR2 FQNEAQ (reference sequence). The trim removed 3 bases at V and 2 bases at J, leaving 3 bases unmatched. Here the CDR3 reads CASSFGTSGPYEQYF. CDR3 DNA: TGTGCCAGCAGCTTCGGGACTAGCGGACCCTACGAGCAGTACTTC.

The chain recombines TRBV2 with TRBJ1-4; D might be TRBD1 (5 bases). The CDR3 spans 13 residues. Germline lookup yields CDR1 SNHLY and CDR2 FYNNEI. V was pared by 7 bases and J by 5 bases, with 11 bases between. The CDR3 nucleotides are TGTGCCAGCAATGGGGGGAGAAATGAAAAACTGTTTTTT. Translation gives CASNGGRNEKLFF.

V is TRBV21-1 and J is TRBJ1-3; the D call of TRBD1 is as the table states it, not checked on the DNA. TRBV21-1 is reported as a pseudogene. This CDR3 has 18 residues. DNA for the CDR3: TGTGCCAGCAGCAAAGGCCCCAGGACAGGGGGCGCGAAAAACACCATATATTTT. It specifies CASSKGPRTGGAKNTIYF.

The chain links TRBV9 to TRBJ1-4; D may be TRBD1 (6 bases). With 2 bases removed from V and 1 base from J, the gap between germline ends came to 18 bases. The germline V gene has CDR1 SGDLS and CDR2 YYNGEE. The CDR3 has 18 residues. CDR3 nucleotides: TGTGCCAGCAGCGTCCACCCCGTGGGCAGGGGAACTAATGAAAAACTGTTTTTT. The encoded protein is CASSVHPVGRGTNEKLFF.

This sequence joins TRBV5-1 and TRBJ2-7, with D possibly being TRBD2 (5 bases). V lost 0 bases and J lost 5, with 15 bases in between. The germline V gene has CDR1 SGHRS and CDR2 YFSETQ. CDR3 length equals 15 residues. The DNA for the CDR3 is TGCGCCAGCAGCTTGGATGGCAGCGGTTTGGACGAGCAGTACTTC. Protein sequence: CASSLDGSGLDEQYF.

The chain links TRBV18 to TRBJ1-2; D might be TRBD1 (5 bases). Germline CDR1 reads KGHSH; CDR2 reads LQKENI. This CDR3 contains 15 residues. Deletions cut 4 bases from V and 6 bases from J, with 18 bases between. CDR3 protein: CASSHTTWRGDGYTF. The CDR3 bases are TGTGCCAGCTCACACACCACATGGAGGGGAGATGGCTACACCTTC.

The V gene is TRBV12-3 or TRBV12-4, the J gene TRBJ2-7; tentative D call: TRBD2 (6 bases). Trimming shortened V by 6 bases and J by 0 bases, and 6 bases separated the two germline ends. This CDR3 region has 12 residues. The CDR3 DNA reads as TGTGCCAGCAGGGGGGGCTCCTACGAGCAGTACTTC. This encodes CASRGGSYEQYF.

J is TRBJ2-5 and V is TRBV11-2, with D possibly TRBD2 on 7 matching bases. Trimming removed 3 bases at V and 4 bases at J, with 9 bases between. The V gene's germline CDR1 is SGHAT and CDR2 FQNNGV. There are 13 residues in the CDR3. CDR3 bases: TGTGCCAGCAGCTTGGGGGGGGCAGAGACCCAGTACTTC. Its translation: CASSLGGAETQYF.

The chain uses TRBV14 and TRBJ1-3, with a weak D call TRBD1 (5 bases). V dropped 2 bases and J dropped 14 bases, with 13 bases sitting between them. The CDR3 loop spans 12 amino acids. Per germline, CDR1 SGHDN and CDR2 FVKESK. This chain's CDR3 is CASSQNRLGVYF. The CDR3, as DNA: TGTGCCAGCAGCCAAAATCGACTAGGGGTATATTTT.

For the CDR3, the DNA is TGCGCCAGCAGTCCTAGTGGGTCTGGCACCGGGGAGCTGTTTTTT. This translates into CASSPSGSGTGELFF. The chain carries TRBV5-1 and TRBJ2-2; D unclear. Trimming took 5 bases from V and 4 from J, leaving 15 bases between them. Germline assignment: CDR1 SGHRS and CDR2 YFSETQ. The CDR3 has 15 residues.

This clone has only one observation. CDR3 sequence reads: CASSPLQTDTQYF. CDR3 bases: TGTGCCAGCTCACCACTCCAGACAGATACGCAGTATTTT. V and J are TRBV18 and TRBJ2-3, with unresolved D. The CDR3 spans 13 residues. Germline V gene sequence: CDR1 KGHSH, CDR2 LQKENI. Trimming took 1 base from V and 3 from J, leaving 5 bases between them.

The rearrangement uses TRBV10-3 and TRBJ2-1, with D perhaps matching TRBD1 (6 bases). Germline values: CDR1 ENHRY, CDR2 SYGVKD. CDR3 size: 11 residues. Trimming pared 10 bases from V and 7 bases from J, leaving 11 bases between. CDR3 DNA: TGTGCCAGCTGGACAGAGAATGAGCAGTTCTTC. Translated: CASWTENEQFF.

The chain uses TRBV18 and TRBJ1-2; D gene uncertain. The germline CDR1 and CDR2 sequences are KGHSH and LQKENI. There are 13 residues in the CDR3. Trimming stripped 1 base from V and 4 bases from J, with 7 bases between. In DNA form, the CDR3 reads TGTGCCAGCTCACCACGCGCAAGCTATGGCTACACCTTC. Residues: CASSPRASYGYTF.

This clone was detected only once. This sequence joins TRBV28 and TRBJ2-7; TRBD2 agrees at 12 bases. CDR1 MDHEN and CDR2 SYDVKM come from the germline V gene. The CDR3 totals 16 residues. Trimming removed 6 bases from V and 0 bases from J; junction bases left unmatched: 6. The CDR3 coding sequence is TGTGCCAGCAGCCTACTAGCGGGGGGCCTCTCCTACGAGCAGTACTTC. Translated: CASSLLAGGLSYEQYF. Using reference TRBV28 and TRBJ2-7 for the parts outside the CDR3, the full variable domain is DVKVTQSSRYLVKRTGEKVFLECVQDMDHENMFWYRQDPGLGLRLIYFSYDVKMKEKGDIPEGYSVSREKKERFSLILESASTNQTSMYLCASSLLAGGLSYEQYFGPGTRLTVT.

The CDR3 here is CASSEGAGNYGYTF. The CDR3 nucleotides are TGTGCCAGCAGTGAAGGGGCAGGGAACTATGGCTACACCTTC. The chain uses TRBV2 and TRBJ1-2, with D tentatively TRBD1 (5 bases). V gave up 1 base and J gave up 2 bases, with 8 bases separating them. The CDR3 consists of 14 residues. CDR1 SNHLY and CDR2 FYNNEI come from the germline V gene.

This rearrangement joins TRBV3-1 (or the pseudogene TRBV3-2) to TRBJ1-4; D perhaps matches TRBD1 (6 bases). This CDR3 is 17 amino acids long. CDR1 is LGHDT, CDR2 YNNKEL, per germline (reference sequence). V gave up 0 bases and J gave up 1 base, with 12 bases separating them. CDR3 DNA sequence: TGTGCCAGCAGCCAAGATCGAGGGGGAAGAACTAATGAAAAACTGTTTTTT. Its protein is CASSQDRGGRTNEKLFF.

V usage is TRBV10-3 and J usage is TRBJ2-3; D perhaps matches TRBD2 (7 bases). CDR1 is ENHRY, CDR2 SYGVKD, per germline. CDR3 length: 15 amino acids. V was shortened by 7 bases and J by 5 bases, with 19 bases between the two germline ends. CDR3 bases: TGTGCCATCATGGCGGGGGCTCCTTCGGTAGATACGCAGTATTTT. It encodes CAIMAGAPSVDTQYF.

The CDR3 sequence: CASSFGLAGVLSYEQYF. The CDR3 DNA reads as TGCGCCAGCAGCTTTGGACTAGCGGGGGTTCTCTCCTACGAGCAGTACTTC. The chain recombines TRBV5-1 with TRBJ2-7; 13 nucleotides align to TRBD2. Germline V gene sequence: CDR1 SGHRS, CDR2 YFSETQ. V lost 2 bases to trimming and J lost 0 bases; unmatched junction nucleotides: 5. The CDR3 length is 17 residues.

V is TRBV7-7 and J is TRBJ2-2; D is perhaps TRBD2 (5 bases). The germline V gene encodes CDR1 SSHAT and CDR2 FNYEAQ (reference sequence). The germline V and J ends were trimmed by 8 bases and 0 bases, with 10 bases remaining between them. This CDR3 is 14 amino acids long. CDR3 residues: CASGRTPNTGELFF. CDR3 nucleotide sequence: TGTGCCAGCGGACGGACTCCGAACACCGGGGAGCTGTTTTTT.

The V call is TRBV6-1, the J call TRBJ1-3; no definite D call. From germline, CDR1 is MNHNS and CDR2 SASEGT. This CDR3 spans 16 amino acids. Trimming shortened V by 3 bases and J by 0 bases, and 12 bases separated the two germline ends. CDR3 loop: CASSDTKTYSGNTIYF. The CDR3 DNA follows: TGTGCCAGCAGTGACACAAAGACTTACTCTGGAAACACCATATATTTT.

This clone was found once. The chain joins TRBV6-4 to TRBJ2-5, with TRBD2 matching 7 bases. This CDR3 is built from 14 residues. V trimming: 10 bases; J trimming: 0 bases; junction bases outside the gene matches: 8. CDR1 and CDR2 from the germline V gene are MRHNA and SNTAGT. CDR3 amino acids: CAIPGGRYQETQYF. The CDR3 DNA is TGTGCCATCCCGGGGGGACGATACCAAGAGACCCAGTACTTC.

The V call is TRBV5-1, the J call TRBJ2-3; possibly TRBD2 for D (5 bases). Germline assignment: CDR1 SGHRS and CDR2 YFSETQ. Trimming shortened V by 0 bases and J by 0 bases, and 8 bases separated the two germline ends. The CDR3 has 15 amino acids. The CDR3: CASSLGLLSTDTQYF. The CDR3 bases are TGCGCCAGCAGCTTGGGACTACTAAGCACAGATACGCAGTATTTT.

In this sample, this clone turned up once. The chain couples TRBV9 to TRBJ1-3; D gene ambiguous. Germline V gene sequence: CDR1 SGDLS, CDR2 YYNGEE. The CDR3 contains 15 residues. V shed 3 bases and J shed 4 bases, with 14 bases lying between them. This CDR3 is CASSGDSSGGNTIYF. CDR3 DNA: TGTGCCAGCAGCGGCGACTCGTCGGGGGGAAACACCATATATTTT. The full variable domain, its missing parts supplied by reference TRBV9 and TRBJ1-3, is DSGVTQTPKHLITATGQRVTLRCSPRSGDLSVYWYQQSLDQGLQFLIQYYNGEERAKGNILERFSAQQFPDLHSELNLSSLELGDSALYFCASSGDSSGGNTIYFGEGSWLTVV.

The rearrangement uses TRBV24-1 and TRBJ2-7, with 8 bases fitting TRBD1. Trimming removed 3 bases from V and 0 bases from J; junction bases left unmatched: 6. Per the germline V gene, CDR1 is KGHDR and CDR2 is SFDVKD. The length of the CDR3 is 16 residues. The CDR3 protein is CATSDQQGGNSYEQYF. The CDR3 nucleotides read TGTGCCACCAGTGATCAACAGGGGGGAAACTCCTACGAGCAGTACTTC.

J is TRBJ1-1 and V is TRBV7-9; a weak D match, TRBD1 (6 bases). This CDR3 spans 17 amino acids. The ends were cut back, 5 bases at V and 0 bases at J, with 19 bases in the middle. The germline V gene has CDR1 SEHNR and CDR2 FQNEAQ (reference sequence). CDR3 region: CASSPGARAPLNTEAFF. CDR3 in DNA: TGTGCCAGCAGCCCAGGGGCCAGGGCGCCACTGAACACTGAAGCTTTCTTT. The whole variable domain, filled in from reference TRBV7-9 and TRBJ1-1, reads DTGVSQNPRHKITKRGQNVTFRCDPISEHNRLYWYRQTLGQGPEFLTYFQNEAQLEKSRLLSDRFSAERPKGSFSTLEIQRTEQGDSAMYLCASSPGARAPLNTEAFFGQGTRLTVV.

The rearrangement uses TRBV7-8 and TRBJ2-2; D not certain. CDR1 and CDR2 (germline): SGHVS, FQNEAQ. The CDR3 contains 17 residues. Trimming pared 2 bases from V and 0 bases from J, leaving 13 bases between. CDR3 coding DNA: TGTGCCAGCAGCTTACTTTTTAGAGGATCGAACACCGGGGAGCTGTTTTTT. Translating gives CASSLLFRGSNTGELFF. The whole variable domain, filled in from reference TRBV7-8 and TRBJ2-2, reads GAGVSQSPRYKVAKRGQDVALRCDPISGHVSLFWYQQALGQGPEFLTYFQNEAQLDKSGLPSDRFFAERPEGSVSTLKIQRTQQEDSAVYLCASSLLFRGSNTGELFFGEGSRLTVL.

This chain connects TRBV2 to TRBJ1-4, with D possibly being TRBD1 (6 bases). Germline lookup yields CDR1 SNHLY and CDR2 FYNNEI. V gave up 7 bases and J gave up 5 bases, with 14 bases separating them. CDR3 length: 14 residues. CDR3 nucleotide sequence: TGTGCCAGCAACAGCGGGGGGCCGAATGAAAAACTGTTTTTT. Protein: CASNSGGPNEKLFF.

This clone was recorded once. The gene calls are TRBV6-4 and TRBJ2-1; 12 bases agree with TRBD2. J lost 8 bases, V lost 2 bases, and 10 bases had no gene match. CDR1 MRHNA and CDR2 SNTAGT come from the germline V gene. The CDR3 sequence is 17 residues long. The CDR3 loop is CASSDGPSGGALHEQFF. The CDR3 DNA follows: TGTGCCAGCAGTGACGGGCCTAGCGGGGGGGCACTGCATGAGCAGTTCTTC.